These 23 T cell receptor beta chains were all obtained from the same sample, sequenced in a study of OX40 agonist ivuxolimab in advanced cancers. Clones were read by immunoSEQ multiplex PCR, and TCRdb kept only the in-frame ones, dropping some. Among tens of thousands of clones listed, roughly 78% were seen once. The sequencing used CD4+ or CD8+ T cells sorted from blood, collected in a trial of the OX40 agonist ivuxolimab. These TCRs come from an adult with an advanced solid tumor such as melanoma, head and neck, liver or kidney cancer.

The rearrangement joins TRBV11-2 to TRBJ2-5; D not certain. Germline CDR1 is SGHAT and CDR2 is FQNNGV. The CDR3 loop spans 12 amino acids. V was cut by 1 base and J by 5 bases, with 5 bases left in between. In nucleotides, the CDR3 is TGTGCCAGCAGCTTAGGATTGGAGACCCAGTACTTC. It yields the protein CASSLGLETQYF.

This clone was seen only once. CDR3 nucleotides: TGTGCCAGTAGATCACAGGAAATCCAGCCCCAGCATTTT. Amino acid sequence: CASRSQEIQPQHF. This rearrangement joins TRBV19 to TRBJ1-5; TRBD1 might be the D (5 bases). The V gene's germline CDR1 is LNHDA and CDR2 SQIVND (reference sequence). This CDR3 is 13 amino acids long. V gave up 6 bases and J gave up 7 bases, with 13 bases separating them.

CDR3 amino acids: CASSLYGLRGAGEQYF. The CDR3 DNA sequence: TGCGCCAGCAGCTTGTACGGGCTTAGGGGGGCGGGCGAGCAGTACTTC. The V gene is TRBV5-1, the J gene TRBJ2-7; D could derive from TRBD1 or TRBD2 (6 bases each). CDR1 and CDR2 (germline): SGHRS, YFSETQ. This CDR3 contains 16 residues. V was clipped by 1 base and J by 6 bases, with 20 bases between them.

This rearrangement joins TRBV11-2 to TRBJ1-3; the D is unclear. V was cut by 2 bases and J by 3 bases, with 17 bases left in between. This CDR3 has 17 amino acids. Germline assignment: CDR1 SGHAT and CDR2 FQNNGV. The CDR3 nucleotides read TGTGCCAGCAGCTTACTTGGCCGGAGCCTCCTTGGAAACACCATATATTTT. This codes for CASSLLGRSLLGNTIYF.

This clone was found once. DNA of the CDR3: TGCGCCAGCAGCCGAGGACAGGGGGATGACACTGAAGCTTTCTTT. Protein product: CASSRGQGDDTEAFF. The chain has TRBV4-3 and TRBJ1-1; 10 nucleotides align to TRBD1. Trimming removed 4 bases from V and 3 bases from J; junction bases left unmatched: 5. Germline CDR1 reads LGHNA; CDR2 reads YSLEER. CDR3 length: 15 residues.

This chain uses TRBV28 with TRBJ1-1; the D is unclear. Germline loops: CDR1 MDHEN, CDR2 SYDVKM. Trimming left V 1 base short and J 1 base short, with 16 bases between. This CDR3 comprises 17 residues. The CDR3 loop reads CASSLSGVVRQNTEAFF. CDR3 DNA sequence: TGTGCCAGCAGTTTATCCGGAGTAGTCAGGCAGAACACTGAAGCTTTCTTT.

This clone has a single count. This chain links TRBV11-2 with TRBJ1-1; D not certain. The germline V and J ends were trimmed by 2 bases and 3 bases, with 13 bases remaining between them. The CDR3 has 15 residues. Germline CDR1 reads SGHAT; CDR2 reads FQNNGV. In nucleotides, the CDR3 is TGTGCCAGCAGCTTAATAGCCAGCTCTCACACTGAAGCTTTCTTT. It specifies CASSLIASSHTEAFF.

V and J are TRBV7-2 and TRBJ1-4; D perhaps matches TRBD1 (6 bases). CDR3 length equals 14 residues. Germline CDR1 and CDR2: SGHTA and FQGNSA. V lost 1 base, J lost 5 bases, and 8 bases lay in between. The CDR3 region is CASSLGDKNEKLFF. The CDR3 DNA follows: TGTGCCAGCAGCTTAGGGGACAAAAATGAAAAACTGTTTTTT.

This clone has a handful of counts. CDR3 in DNA: TGTGCCAGCAGTGAAGGACAGGGGGCACAGCCCCAGCATTTT. This sequence encodes CASSEGQGAQPQHF. The chain links TRBV2 to TRBJ1-5, with 10 bases identical to TRBD1. The germline V gene has CDR1 SNHLY and CDR2 FYNNEI. The V gene end was trimmed by 1 base and the J gene end by 7 bases; junction bases not matched to a gene: 1. This CDR3 has 14 residues.

This clone was detected only a few times. This sequence joins TRBV18 and TRBJ2-5, with TRBD2 identical over 15 bases. Germline assignment: CDR1 KGHSH and CDR2 LQKENI. V was pared by 3 bases and J by 0 bases, with 8 bases of the junction left unmatched. CDR3 length: 19 amino acids. The CDR3, as DNA: TGTGCCAGCTCACCGAGGACTAGCGGGGGGGCCCCGGACCAAGAGACCCAGTACTTC. The encoded protein is CASSPRTSGGAPDQETQYF.

V usage is TRBV29-1 and J usage is TRBJ1-3; D perhaps matches TRBD1 (5 bases). Germline V gives CDR1 SQVTM, CDR2 ANQGSEA. The CDR3 is made up of 14 amino acids. V lost 4 bases to trimming and J lost 2 bases, with 12 bases between them. The CDR3 sequence is CSVVIGATGNTIYF. CDR3 nucleotides: TGCAGCGTTGTAATCGGGGCGACTGGAAACACCATATATTTT.

The V call is TRBV2, the J call TRBJ2-3; 7 bases fit TRBD2. This CDR3 has 15 residues. V lost 6 bases, J lost 1 base, and 7 bases stayed unmatched. Germline CDR1 is SNHLY and CDR2 is FYNNEI. The CDR3 DNA follows: TGTGCCAGCAGGGTTTTAGCGGGTGGCACAGATACGCAGTATTTT. Residues: CASRVLAGGTDTQYF.

The V call is TRBV5-4, the J call TRBJ2-1; D gene ambiguous. Germline values: CDR1 SGHNT, CDR2 YYREEE (reference sequence). The CDR3 has 13 residues. V was shortened by 2 bases and J by 4 bases, with 7 bases between the two germline ends. CDR3: CASSFERYNEQFF. The CDR3 DNA follows: TGTGCCAGCAGCTTTGAAAGATACAATGAGCAGTTCTTC.

This sequence joins TRBV5-1 and TRBJ2-1; TRBD1 matches at 10 bases. V dropped 0 bases and J dropped 7; count of bases not matched to a gene: 4. Germline CDR1 and CDR2: SGHRS and YFSETQ. This CDR3 contains 15 residues. CDR3 protein: CASSLGTGGGNEQFF. In DNA form, the CDR3 reads TGCGCCAGCAGCTTGGGGACAGGGGGTGGTAATGAGCAGTTCTTC.

The table lists this clone with a few counts. The J gene is TRBJ2-5, the V gene TRBV4-1; possibly TRBD1 or TRBD2 for D (6 bases each). Per the germline V gene, CDR1 is MGHRA and CDR2 is YSYEKL. CDR3 length: 18 amino acids. Trimming pared 4 bases from V and 5 bases from J, leaving 26 bases between. The CDR3 sequence is CASSRKFSYQGRRETQYF. In nucleotides, the CDR3 is TGCGCCAGCAGCCGGAAGTTCTCATATCAGGGGAGGAGGGAGACCCAGTACTTC.

The chain links TRBV7-2 to TRBJ1-2, with no clear D. Germline lookup yields CDR1 SGHTA and CDR2 FQGNSA. The germline V and J ends were trimmed by 1 base and 3 bases, with 9 bases remaining between them. There are 14 residues in the CDR3. CDR3 nucleotide sequence: TGTGCCAGCAGCTTAGGGGTCGGCTACTATGGCTACACCTTC. Protein: CASSLGVGYYGYTF.

The J gene is TRBJ2-2, the V gene TRBV6-1; D is undetermined. The CDR3 spans 13 residues. Deletions cut 1 base from V and 6 bases from J, with 6 bases between. Germline V gene lookup returns CDR1 MNHNS and CDR2 SASEGT. For the CDR3, the DNA is TGTGCCAGCAGTGAAGTTGTCCCCGGGGAGCTGTTTTTT. It encodes CASSEVVPGELFF.

This clone was recorded a few times. V usage is TRBV18 and J usage is TRBJ1-3, with TRBD1 as a possible D gene (5 bases). The CDR3 spans 16 residues. The V end was cut by 6 bases, the J end by 0 bases, with 15 bases between. CDR1 KGHSH and CDR2 LQKENI come from the germline V gene. The CDR3 DNA follows: TGTGCCAGCTCCCTTGGAGGGACCTTCTCTGGAAACACCATATATTTT. Protein product: CASSLGGTFSGNTIYF. Full variable domain (missing parts from reference TRBV18 and TRBJ1-3): NAGVMQNPRHLVRRRGQEARLRCSPMKGHSHVYWYRQLPEEGLKFMVYLQKENIIDESGMPKERFSAEFPKEGPSILRIQQVVRGDSAAYFCASSLGGTFSGNTIYFGEGSWLTVV.

In its sample, this clone was seen a few times. CDR3 nucleotides: TGTGCCAGCAGCAGACAGAACCTTAGCAATCAGCCCCAGCATTTT. Protein: CASSRQNLSNQPQHF. The gene calls are TRBV2 and TRBJ1-5, with D perhaps matching TRBD1 (5 bases). The CDR3 length is 15 residues. Looked up from germline, CDR1 is SNHLY and CDR2 is FYNNEI. V dropped 6 bases and J dropped 0 bases, with 12 bases sitting between them.

This chain joins TRBV18 and TRBJ1-2; tentatively, D is TRBD1 (5 bases). V was shortened by 4 bases and J by 1 base, with 10 bases between the two germline ends. There are 14 residues in the CDR3. CDR1 is KGHSH and CDR2 is LQKENI in the germline V gene. The CDR3 is CASSLPTVNYGYTF. The DNA of the CDR3 is TGTGCCAGCTCACTCCCGACAGTTAACTATGGCTACACCTTC.

As concerns this clone: The junction differs from germline at one of its ends, possibly a read error. The chain uses TRBV28 and TRBJ2-7, with D possibly being TRBD1 (5 bases). CDR1 and CDR2 (germline): MDHEN, SYDVKM. The CDR3 extends over 14 amino acids. CDR3 bases: TGTGCCAGCAGCAGGGATTCCGGCGAGGTTGAAAGGGGCTTC. Amino acids: CASSRDSGEVERGF.

This sequence joins TRBV5-6 and TRBJ2-1, with 13 bases that match TRBD2. This CDR3 region has 17 residues. CDR1 is SGHDT and CDR2 is YYEEEE in the germline V gene. The junction had 5 bases not matched to a gene; V was cut back by 2 bases and J by 3 bases. The CDR3 DNA is TGTGCCAGCAGCTTTCGGACTAGCGGGAGAGACTACAATGAGCAGTTCTTC. Residues: CASSFRTSGRDYNEQFF. The full variable domain, its missing parts supplied by reference TRBV5-6 and TRBJ2-1, is DAGVTQSPTHLIKTRGQQVTLRCSPKSGHDTVSWYQQALGQGPQFIFQYYEEEERQRGNFPDRFSGHQFPNYSSELNVNALLLGDSALYLCASSFRTSGRDYNEQFFGPGTRLTVL.

This clone was counted a few times. The rearrangement links TRBV29-1 to TRBJ2-7; TRBD1 matches at 9 bases. The V gene end was trimmed by 6 bases and the J gene end by 3 bases; junction bases not matched to a gene: 0. Germline V lookup: CDR1 SQVTM, CDR2 ANQGSEA. The CDR3 runs 11 residues. The CDR3 nucleotides read TGCAGCGTGGACAGGGGCTACGAGCAGTACTTC. Protein sequence: CSVDRGYEQYF.